A single sample is the source of the 10 T cell receptor beta chains below, sequenced in a study of T cells in women clearing cervical HPV infection. Repertoires were generated with immunoSEQ multiplex PCR, while TCRdb's copy carries only in-frame clones and drops some. The sample's table shows around 31,000 clones. Sequenced material: blood buffy coat. The receptors were sampled from a woman between 18 and 70 years old with a cervical HPV16 infection that either progressed to CIN3+ or cleared (not recorded which).

Remarks on this clone: The read comes to an end 3 residues before the CDR3 does, leaving the germline J gene to fill in the end. The genes are TRBV29-1 and TRBJ2-3; perhaps D is TRBD1 or TRBD2 (6 bases each). Germline V gene lookup returns CDR1 SQVTM and CDR2 ANQGSEA. CDR3 size: 18 residues. The sequenced part of the CDR3 DNA is TGCAGCGTTGGTGGGGTGCACAGGGAAGGAGGGTGGCAAGAGACG. Its translation: CSVGGVHREGGWQET. The whole CDR3 sequence is CSVGGVHREGGWQETQYF.

As regards this clone: The read is 3 residues too short to cover the CDR3 end, so that end is filled in from the germline J gene. The chain links TRBV5-1 to TRBJ2-2; D is perhaps TRBD1 (6 bases). The length of the CDR3 is 15 residues. The V gene's germline CDR1 is SGHRS and CDR2 YFSETQ. The CDR3 reads CASSSEGGTNEKLFF. The sequenced part of the CDR3 DNA is TGCGCCAGCAGCTCCGAAGGGGGAACTAATGAAAAG. The full variable domain, its missing parts supplied by reference TRBV5-1 and TRBJ2-2, is KAGVTQTPRYLIKTRGQQVTLSCSPISGHRSVSWYQQTPGQGLQFLFEYFSETQRNKGNFPGRFSGRQFSNSRSEMNVSTLELGDSALYLCASSSEGGTNEKLFFGEGSRLTVL.

Notes on this clone: The read ends 3 residues early relative to the CDR3; the germline J gene fills the gap. The genes are TRBV14 and TRBJ2-7; the match to TRBD1 covers 9 bases. CDR1 is SGHDN and CDR2 is FVKESK in the germline V gene. V lost 0 bases to trimming and J lost 6 bases; unmatched junction nucleotides: 9. The CDR3 covers 16 residues. The CDR3 loop reads CASSQDLGTGNLEQYF. The sequenced CDR3 bases are TGTGCCAGCAGCCAAGATCTAGGGACAGGGAATCTCGAG.

In the case of this clone: Read sequence stops 3 residues before the CDR3 end, and the germline J gene provides the missing end. The V call is TRBV18, the J call TRBJ2-2; D possibly corresponds to TRBD1 (6 bases). CDR3 size: 14 residues. The germline V gene encodes CDR1 KGHSH and CDR2 LQKENI. The DNA read from the CDR3 is TGTGCCAGCTCACCAACAGGGTCAAACGAAAAG. Translating gives CASSPTGSNEK. The full CDR3 is CASSPTGSNEKLFF.

For this clone: The read halts 3 residues ahead of the CDR3 end, with the missing end drawn from the germline J gene. The J gene is TRBJ1-5, the V gene TRBV5-8, with 8 bases matching TRBD1. Germline CDR1 SGHTS, CDR2 YDEGEE. The V and J ends lost 3 bases and 5 bases, in that order; junction bases with no gene match: 4. This CDR3 has 14 residues. The CDR3 reads CASSWGQAYQPQHF. The CDR3 bases that were read are TGTGCCAGCAGCTGGGGACAGGCCTATCAGCCC.

Regarding this clone: The read halts 3 residues ahead of the CDR3 end, with the missing end drawn from the germline J gene. The chain carries TRBV18 and TRBJ1-1, with D perhaps TRBD1 (6 bases). V was cut by 0 bases and J by 4 bases, with 18 bases left in between. The CDR3 runs to 17 residues. Germline V gene data show CDR1 as KGHSH and CDR2 as LQKENI. Incomplete CDR3 DNA: TGTGCCAGCTCACCACCGGGACAAGGGGCCCTCGGCACTGAA. Translating it yields CASSPPGQGALGTE. The whole CDR3 sequence reads CASSPPGQGALGTEAFF.

Regarding this clone: The read stops 3 residues short of the end of the CDR3; the missing end is completed from the germline J gene. V gene TRBV7-3 combines with J gene TRBJ1-2; 11 bases match TRBD1. Trimming at V came to 5 bases and at J to 4 bases, leaving 6 bases not matched to a gene. Germline lookup yields CDR1 SGHTA and CDR2 FQGTGA. This CDR3 has 15 residues. The CDR3 DNA, read in part, is TGTGCCAGCAGCCCGGGGACAGGGGGAGGCTATGGC. Its translation is CASSPGTGGGYG. The full CDR3 protein is CASSPGTGGGYGYTF. Full variable domain (missing parts from reference TRBV7-3 and TRBJ1-2): GAGVSQTPSNKVTEKGKYVELRCDPISGHTALYWYRQSLGQGPEFLIYFQGTGAADDSGLPNDRFFAVRPEGSVSTLKIQRTERGDSAVYLCASSPGTGGGYGYTFGSGTRLTVV.

The sequenced part of the CDR3 DNA is TGTGCCAGCAGTATCCGACAGGGAAACGAG. Its translation: CASSIRQGNE. The entire CDR3 is CASSIRQGNEQYF. J is TRBJ2-7 and V is TRBV2; 7 bases are shared with TRBD1. Coverage ceases 3 residues before the CDR3 finishes, and the germline J gene fills in the end. The V segment lost 5 bases and the J segment 5 bases; nucleotides outside the gene matches: 6. CDR1 is SNHLY, CDR2 FYNNEI, per germline. The CDR3 extends over 13 amino acids.

A remark on this clone: The CDR3 extends 3 residues past the end of the read, so its final part is completed from the germline J gene. The chain joins TRBV5-1 to TRBJ2-3, with D tentatively TRBD1 (6 bases). This CDR3 has 15 amino acids. Per germline, CDR1 SGHRS and CDR2 YFSETQ. The sequenced CDR3 bases are TGCGCCAGCAGCTTGGTTGGGACAAAAGGGGAGACG. This codes for CASSLVGTKGET. The entire CDR3 reads CASSLVGTKGETQYF.

As regards this clone: The read finishes 3 residues shy of the CDR3 end, and the germline J gene is used to complete it. V and J are TRBV2 and TRBJ1-2, with a tentative D call TRBD1 (6 bases). From germline, CDR1 is SNHLY and CDR2 FYNNEI. The CDR3 consists of 14 residues. CDR3 amino acids: CASSFGGGAVDYTF. CDR3 bases read: TGTGCCAGCAGTTTTGGCGGGGGGGCTGTTGAC. The entire variable domain, with the rest obtained from reference TRBV2 and TRBJ1-2, is as follows: EPEVTQTPSHQVTQMGQEVILRCVPISNHLYFYWYRQILGQKVEFLVSFYNNEISEKSEIFDDQFSVERPDGSNFTLKIRSTKLEDSAMYFCASSFGGGAVDYTFGSGTRLTVV.